This paragraph reports one T cell receptor (beta chain). Trimming shortened V by 0 bases and J by 1 base, and 16 bases separated the two germline ends. In germline, CDR1 is SGHVS, CDR2 FQNEAQ. The CDR3 covers 17 residues. The sample comes from a study of shared clonotypes between healthy human individuals. CD45RO negativity and positive selection for CCR7 defined naive CD8 cells, a population that excluded terminally differentiated effector memory CD45RA+ cells. Method: immunoSEQ multiplex PCR; TCRdb's copy keeps in-frame clones and lacks some. The data contain about 750,000 clones, 92% of them seen just once; the ten biggest clones take up more than 20%.

Sequencing was carried out using naive CD8+ T cells sorted from blood. This clonotype was obtained from a man aged 25 to 45 in good health. The gene calls are TRBV7-8 and TRBJ2-7; D possibly matches TRBD1 or TRBD2 (6 bases each). The CDR3 DNA reads TGTGCCAGCAGCTTAGCAGGGGGGATGGACAGATCCTACGAGCAGTACTTC. Residues: CASSLAGGMDRSYEQYF.